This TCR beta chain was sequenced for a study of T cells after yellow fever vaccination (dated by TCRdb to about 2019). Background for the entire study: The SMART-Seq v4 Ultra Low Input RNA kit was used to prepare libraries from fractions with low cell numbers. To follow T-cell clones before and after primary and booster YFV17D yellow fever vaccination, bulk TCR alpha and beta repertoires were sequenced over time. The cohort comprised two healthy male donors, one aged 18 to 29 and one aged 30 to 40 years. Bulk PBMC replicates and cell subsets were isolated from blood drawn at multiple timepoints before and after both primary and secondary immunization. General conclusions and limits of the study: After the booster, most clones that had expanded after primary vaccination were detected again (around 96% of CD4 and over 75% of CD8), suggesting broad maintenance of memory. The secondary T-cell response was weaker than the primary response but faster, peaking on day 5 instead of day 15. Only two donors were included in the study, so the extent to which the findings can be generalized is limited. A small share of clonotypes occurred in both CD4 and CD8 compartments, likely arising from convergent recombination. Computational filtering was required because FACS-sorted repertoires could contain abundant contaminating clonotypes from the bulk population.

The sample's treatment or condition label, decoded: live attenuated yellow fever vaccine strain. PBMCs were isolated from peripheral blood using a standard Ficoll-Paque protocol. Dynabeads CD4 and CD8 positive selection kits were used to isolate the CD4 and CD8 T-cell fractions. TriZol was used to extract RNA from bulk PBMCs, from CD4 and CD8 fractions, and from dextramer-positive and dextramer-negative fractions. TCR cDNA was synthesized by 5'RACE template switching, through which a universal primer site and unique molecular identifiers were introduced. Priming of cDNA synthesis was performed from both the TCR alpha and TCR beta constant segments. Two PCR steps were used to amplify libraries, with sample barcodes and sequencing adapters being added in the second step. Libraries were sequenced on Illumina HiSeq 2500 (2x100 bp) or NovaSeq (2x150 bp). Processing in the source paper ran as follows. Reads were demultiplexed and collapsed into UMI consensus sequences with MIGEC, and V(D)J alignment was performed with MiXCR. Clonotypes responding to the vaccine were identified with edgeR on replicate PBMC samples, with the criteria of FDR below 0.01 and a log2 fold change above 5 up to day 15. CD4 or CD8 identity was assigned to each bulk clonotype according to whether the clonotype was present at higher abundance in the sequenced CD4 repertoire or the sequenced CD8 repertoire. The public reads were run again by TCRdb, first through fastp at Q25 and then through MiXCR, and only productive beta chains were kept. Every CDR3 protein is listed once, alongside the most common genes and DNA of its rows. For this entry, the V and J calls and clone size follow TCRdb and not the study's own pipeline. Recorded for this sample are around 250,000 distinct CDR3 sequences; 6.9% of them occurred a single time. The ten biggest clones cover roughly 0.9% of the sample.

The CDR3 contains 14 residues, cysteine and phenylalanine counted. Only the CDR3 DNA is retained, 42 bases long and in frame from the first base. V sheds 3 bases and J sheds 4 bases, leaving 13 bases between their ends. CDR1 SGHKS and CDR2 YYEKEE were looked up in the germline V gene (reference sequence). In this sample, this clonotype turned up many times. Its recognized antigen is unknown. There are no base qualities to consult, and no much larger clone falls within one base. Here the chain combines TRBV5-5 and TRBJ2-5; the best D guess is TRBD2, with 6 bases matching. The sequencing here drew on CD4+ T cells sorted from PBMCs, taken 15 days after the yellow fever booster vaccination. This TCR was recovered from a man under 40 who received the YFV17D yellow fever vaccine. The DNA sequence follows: TGTGCCAGCAGCTCTTGGACTAACCGAGAGACCCAGTACTTC. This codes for CASSSWTNRETQYF. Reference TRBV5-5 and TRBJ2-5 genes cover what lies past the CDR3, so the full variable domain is DAGVTQSPTHLIKTRGQQVTLRCSPISGHKSVSWYQQVLGQGPQFIFQYYEKEERGRGNFPDRFSARQFPNYSSELNVNALLLGDSALYLCASSSWTNRETQYFGPGTRLLVL.